This TCR beta chain was identified during a study of T cell responses to AZD1222 COVID-19 vaccine. Study-level points and caveats: Breadth and depth of Spike-specific TCRs rose after two AZD1222 doses. Reportedly, nearly half the spike-specific TCRs target unmutated variant regions. At baseline, just five to seven AZD1222 recipients tested seropositive.

Of note for this clone: The antigen is undetermined.

TCRdb's table, derived via immunoSEQ multiplex PCR, lists solely in-frame clones and lacks some. Altogether over 100,000 clones are present, 80% to 90% being singletons, with the ten largest covering 2.4%. This clonotype was sampled from an adult in good health. The sequenced sample was peripheral blood, obtained on day 0 of AZD1222 vaccination.

The CDR3 reads CASSIGYSYNEQFF. The CDR3 coding sequence is TGTGCCAGTAGTATTGGATACTCTTACAATGAGCAGTTCTTC. J is TRBJ2-1 and V is TRBV19; D remains ambiguous. The germline gives CDR1 LNHDA, CDR2 SQIVND (reference sequence). V was clipped by 3 bases and J by 4 bases, with 10 bases between them. The CDR3 sequence is 14 residues long.